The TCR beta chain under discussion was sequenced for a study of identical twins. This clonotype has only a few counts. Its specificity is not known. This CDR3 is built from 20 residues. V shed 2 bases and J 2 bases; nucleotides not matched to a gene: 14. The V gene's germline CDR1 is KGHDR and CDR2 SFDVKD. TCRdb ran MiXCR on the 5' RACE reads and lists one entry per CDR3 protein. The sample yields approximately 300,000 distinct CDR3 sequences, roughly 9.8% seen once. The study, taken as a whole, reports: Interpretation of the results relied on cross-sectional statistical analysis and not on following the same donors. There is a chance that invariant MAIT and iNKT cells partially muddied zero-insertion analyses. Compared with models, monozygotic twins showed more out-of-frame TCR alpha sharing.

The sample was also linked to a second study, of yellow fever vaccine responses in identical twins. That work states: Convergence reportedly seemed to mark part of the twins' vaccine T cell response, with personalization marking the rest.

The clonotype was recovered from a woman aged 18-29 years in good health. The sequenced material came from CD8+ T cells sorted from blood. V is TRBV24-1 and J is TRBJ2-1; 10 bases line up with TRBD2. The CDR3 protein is CATSDSSLAGEHVTYNEQFF. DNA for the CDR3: TGTGCCACCAGTGATTCGAGTCTAGCGGGGGAACATGTAACCTACAATGAGCAGTTCTTC.